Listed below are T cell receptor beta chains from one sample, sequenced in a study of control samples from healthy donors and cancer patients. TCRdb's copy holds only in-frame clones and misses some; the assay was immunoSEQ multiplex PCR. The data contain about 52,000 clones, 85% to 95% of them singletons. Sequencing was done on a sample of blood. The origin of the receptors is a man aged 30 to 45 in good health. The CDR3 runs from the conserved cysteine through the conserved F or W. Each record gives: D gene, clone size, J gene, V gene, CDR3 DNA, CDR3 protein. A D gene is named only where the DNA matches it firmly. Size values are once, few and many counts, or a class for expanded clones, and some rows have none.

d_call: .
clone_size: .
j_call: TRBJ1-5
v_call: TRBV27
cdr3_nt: TGTGCCAGCAGTTCAACGAATCAGCCCCAGCATTTT
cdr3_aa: CASSSTNQPQHF

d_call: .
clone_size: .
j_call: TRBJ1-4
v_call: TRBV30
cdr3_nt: TGTGCCTGTACAATAGACAGAACTAATGAAAAACTGTTTTTT
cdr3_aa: CACTIDRTNEKLFF

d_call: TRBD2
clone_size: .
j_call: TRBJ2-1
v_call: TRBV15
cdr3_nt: TGTGCCACCACTAGCGGAAGCTCCTACAATGAGCAGTTCTTC
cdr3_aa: CATTSGSSYNEQFF

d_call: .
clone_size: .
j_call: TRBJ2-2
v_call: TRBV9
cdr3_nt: TGTGCCAGCAGCGTGGGAGGCCCCAGCGGGGAGCTGTTTTTT
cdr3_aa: CASSVGGPSGELFF

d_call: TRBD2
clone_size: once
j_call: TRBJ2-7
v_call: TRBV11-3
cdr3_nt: TGTGCCAGCAGCCTATATAGCGGGAGCTACGAGCAGTACTTC
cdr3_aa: CASSLYSGSYEQYF

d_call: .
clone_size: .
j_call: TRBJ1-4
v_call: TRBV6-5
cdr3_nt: TGTGCCAGCGGAGGCAGGAATGAAAAACTGTTTTTT
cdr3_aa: CASGGRNEKLFF

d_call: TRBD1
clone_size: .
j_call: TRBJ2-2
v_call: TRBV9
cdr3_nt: TGTGCCAGCAGCACCCGACAGGGAAACGGGGAGCTGTTTTTT
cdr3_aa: CASSTRQGNGELFF

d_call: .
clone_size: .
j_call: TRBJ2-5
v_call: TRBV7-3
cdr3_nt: TGTGCCAGCAGCTTAACCAGCGGCCCCAAAGAGACCCAGTACTTC
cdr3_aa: CASSLTSGPKETQYF

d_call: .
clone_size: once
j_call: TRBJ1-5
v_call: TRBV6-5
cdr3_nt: TGTGCCAGCAGTTACTCCCGGAGCAATCAGCCCCAGCATTTT
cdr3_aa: CASSYSRSNQPQHF

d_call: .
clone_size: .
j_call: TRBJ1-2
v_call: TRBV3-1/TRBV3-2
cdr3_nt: TGTGCCAGCAGCCAAACCACAGGGAAGGGCTATGGCTACACCTTC
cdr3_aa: CASSQTTGKGYGYTF

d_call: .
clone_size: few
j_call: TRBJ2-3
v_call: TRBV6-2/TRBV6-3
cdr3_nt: TGTGCCAGCAGTGCCTCCAGCTGGGATACGCAGTATTTT
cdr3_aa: CASSASSWDTQYF

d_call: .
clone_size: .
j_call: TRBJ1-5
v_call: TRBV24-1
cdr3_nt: TGTGCCACCAGTACAGGGAGCAATCAGCCCCAGCATTTT
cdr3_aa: CATSTGSNQPQHF

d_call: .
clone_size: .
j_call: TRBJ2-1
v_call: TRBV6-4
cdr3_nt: TGTGCCAGCAGTGACTTGGCGGGGAACAATGAGCAGTTCTTC
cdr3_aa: CASSDLAGNNEQFF

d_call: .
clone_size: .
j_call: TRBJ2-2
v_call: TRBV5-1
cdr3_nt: TGCGCCAGCAGCCCGGGACATACGAACACCGGGGAGCTGTTTTTT
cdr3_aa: CASSPGHTNTGELFF

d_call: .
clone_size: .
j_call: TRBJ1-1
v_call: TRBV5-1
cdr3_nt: TGCGCCAGCAGCGGCGAGGGGCCTGAAGCTTTCTTT
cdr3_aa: CASSGEGPEAFF

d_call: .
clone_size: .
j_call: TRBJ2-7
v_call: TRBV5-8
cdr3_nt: TGTGCCAGCAGCTTAAGCCCTAGCAACTACGAGCAGTACTTC
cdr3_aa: CASSLSPSNYEQYF

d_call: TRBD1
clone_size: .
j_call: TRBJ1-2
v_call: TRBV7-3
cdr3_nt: TGTGCCAGCAGCTTAGAGTGGGACAGGGACCGATTTAACTATGGCTACACCTTC
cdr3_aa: CASSLEWDRDRFNYGYTF

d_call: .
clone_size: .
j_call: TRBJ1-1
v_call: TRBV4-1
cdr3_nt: TGCGCCAGCAGCCCGGGACATCAGAACACTGAAGCTTTCTTT
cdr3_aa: CASSPGHQNTEAFF

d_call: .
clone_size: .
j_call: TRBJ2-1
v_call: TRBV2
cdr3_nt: TGTGCCAGCAGAAGGACAGTTCGAAATACCCCGTTCTTC
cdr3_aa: CASRRTVRNTPFF

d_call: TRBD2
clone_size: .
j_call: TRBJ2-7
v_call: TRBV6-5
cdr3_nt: TGTGCCAGCATCCAGGCTAGCGGGAGTTACGAGCAGTACTTC
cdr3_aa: CASIQASGSYEQYF

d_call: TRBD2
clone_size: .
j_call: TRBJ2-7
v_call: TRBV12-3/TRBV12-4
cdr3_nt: TGTGCCAGCAGTCCGGGACTAGCGGGACGGACCTACTTC
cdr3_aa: CASSPGLAGRTYF

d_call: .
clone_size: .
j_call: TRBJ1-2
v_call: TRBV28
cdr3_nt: TGTGCCAGCAGGGGGAGTAACTATGGCTACACCTTC
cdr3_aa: CASRGSNYGYTF

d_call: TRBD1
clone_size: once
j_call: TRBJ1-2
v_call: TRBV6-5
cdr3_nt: TGTGCCAGCACCAACAGGGGGACCAACTATGGCTACACCTTC
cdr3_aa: CASTNRGTNYGYTF

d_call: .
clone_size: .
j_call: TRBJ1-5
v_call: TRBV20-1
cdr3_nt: TGCAGTGCTAGTCAGGCAGTCTATAGCAATCAGCCCCAGCATTTT
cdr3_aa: CSASQAVYSNQPQHF

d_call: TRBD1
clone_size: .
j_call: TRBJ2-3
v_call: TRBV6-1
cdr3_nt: TGTGCCAGCAGTGCCCGACAGGGAACGAGCACAGATACGCAGTATTTT
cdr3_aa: CASSARQGTSTDTQYF

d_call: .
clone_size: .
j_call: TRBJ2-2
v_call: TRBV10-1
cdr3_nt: TGCGCCAGCGGTAGGGAGGCGGAACGCGGGGAGCTGTTTTTT
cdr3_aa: CASGREAERGELFF

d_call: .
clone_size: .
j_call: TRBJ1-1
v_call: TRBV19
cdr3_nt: TGTGCCAGTAGTATAGAGCTGATTGGGGATGCTTTCTTT
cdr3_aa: CASSIELIGDAFF

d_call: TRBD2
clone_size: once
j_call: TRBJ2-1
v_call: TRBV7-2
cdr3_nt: TGTGCCAGCAGCAAGGTACTAGCGGGAGAGCAGTTCTTC
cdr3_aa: CASSKVLAGEQFF

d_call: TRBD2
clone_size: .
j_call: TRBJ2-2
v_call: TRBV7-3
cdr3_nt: TGTGCCAGCAGCTTACAGATCTGGACTAGCGGGCCCCGGCACCGGGAGCTGTTTTTT
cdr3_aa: CASSLQIWTSGPRHRELFF